Listed below are T cell receptor beta chains from one sample, sequenced in a study of T cell responses to AZD1222 COVID-19 vaccine. The data were produced by immunoSEQ multiplex PCR, yet TCRdb's version contains in-frame clones alone and is incomplete. The sample lists about 78,000 clones, around four fifths occurring once. Sequencing used peripheral blood, obtained on day 0 of AZD1222 vaccination. The receptor set was obtained from an adult in good health. Both conserved end residues are part of each CDR3. Each record gives: V gene, clone size, D gene, J gene, CDR3 protein, CDR3 DNA. The D gene is left open where the match is weak. Size values are once, few and many counts, or a class for expanded clones, and some rows have none.

V: TRBV6-5
size: .
D: .
J: TRBJ2-5
CDR3: CASSYSRGGETQYF
DNA: TGTGCCAGCAGTTACTCGAGGGGAGGAGAGACCCAGTACTTC

V: TRBV2
size: .
D: .
J: TRBJ1-2
CDR3: CASSQRSNNYGYTF
DNA: TGTGCCAGCAGTCAAAGGTCGAATAACTATGGCTACACCTTC

V: TRBV6-2/TRBV6-3
size: .
D: TRBD1
J: TRBJ1-2
CDR3: CASSYSIPGQGSDYTF
DNA: TGTGCCAGCAGTTACTCGATACCCGGACAGGGAAGCGACTACACCTTC

V: TRBV6-5
size: few
D: TRBD2
J: TRBJ2-7
CDR3: CASGGTSGREKYF
DNA: TGTGCCAGCGGCGGGACTAGCGGGAGGGAGAAGTACTTC

V: TRBV19
size: .
D: .
J: TRBJ1-2
CDR3: CASSIKGGYGYTF
DNA: TGTGCCAGTAGTATAAAAGGAGGCTATGGCTACACCTTC

V: TRBV7-8
size: once
D: .
J: TRBJ2-1
CDR3: CASSSTRTGRQFF
DNA: TGTGCCAGCAGCTCTACTAGAACTGGTCGGCAGTTCTTC

V: TRBV4-3
size: few
D: .
J: TRBJ2-2
CDR3: CASSQEAGPNTGELFF
DNA: TGCGCCAGCAGCCAAGAGGCAGGGCCGAACACCGGGGAGCTGTTTTTT

V: TRBV11-2
size: .
D: .
J: TRBJ2-2
CDR3: CASSLDRAPNTGELFF
DNA: TGTGCCAGCAGCTTAGATCGGGCACCGAACACCGGGGAGCTGTTTTTT

V: TRBV2
size: .
D: .
J: TRBJ2-2
CDR3: CASNQGGTGELFF
DNA: TGTGCCAGCAATCAGGGAGGCACCGGGGAGCTGTTTTTT

V: TRBV4-3
size: .
D: .
J: TRBJ1-5
CDR3: CASSQDTSNQPQHF
DNA: TGCGCCAGCAGCCAAGATACTAGCAATCAGCCCCAGCATTTT

V: TRBV6-1
size: .
D: .
J: TRBJ1-1
CDR3: CASSDHVGKATEAFF
DNA: TGTGCCAGCAGTGATCACGTAGGGAAGGCAACTGAAGCTTTCTTT

V: TRBV19
size: .
D: .
J: TRBJ1-5
CDR3: CASSVRGLHSNQPQHF
DNA: TGTGCCAGTAGTGTCAGGGGCCTCCATAGCAATCAGCCCCAGCATTTT

V: TRBV12-5
size: few
D: TRBD1
J: TRBJ1-3
CDR3: CASGLVTRTGPIFTSGNTIYF
DNA: TGTGCTAGTGGTTTGGTAACCCGGACAGGCCCGATTTTTACCTCTGGAAACACCATATATTTT

V: TRBV21-1
size: .
D: .
J: TRBJ2-7
CDR3: CASSKVRAPYEQYF
DNA: TGTGCCAGCAGCAAAGTCAGGGCCCCCTACGAGCAGTACTTC

V: TRBV18
size: few
D: TRBD2
J: TRBJ2-5
CDR3: CASSPSAERGKTQYF
DNA: TGTGCCAGCTCACCCTCGGCCGAGCGGGGAAAGACCCAGTACTTC

V: TRBV4-3
size: .
D: .
J: TRBJ2-5
CDR3: CASSQDFQETQYF
DNA: TGCGCCAGCAGCCAAGATTTCCAGGAGACCCAGTACTTC

V: TRBV12-3/TRBV12-4
size: .
D: .
J: TRBJ2-5
CDR3: CASKGETQYF
DNA: TGTGCCAGCAAAGGAGAGACCCAGTACTTC

V: TRBV11-2
size: medium-sized
D: .
J: TRBJ1-4
CDR3: CASSQRRSDEKLFF
DNA: TGTGCCAGCAGCCAACGGCGCTCGGATGAAAAACTGTTTTTT

V: TRBV6-6
size: .
D: .
J: TRBJ1-5
CDR3: CASSYREGGWNQPQHF
DNA: TGTGCCAGCAGTTACCGGGAGGGCGGGTGGAATCAGCCCCAGCATTTT

V: TRBV18
size: .
D: TRBD1
J: TRBJ2-5
CDR3: CASSPDRFEETQYF
DNA: TGTGCCAGCTCACCGGACAGGTTTGAAGAGACCCAGTACTTC

V: TRBV6-1
size: .
D: TRBD1
J: TRBJ1-2
CDR3: CASSDRDRGSYTF
DNA: TGTGCCAGCAGTGATAGAGACAGGGGGAGCTACACCTTC

V: TRBV3-1/TRBV3-2
size: .
D: .
J: TRBJ1-1
CDR3: CASSQALLTGGVNTEAFF
DNA: TGTGCCAGCAGCCAAGCCCTCCTGACAGGAGGGGTCAACACTGAAGCTTTCTTT

V: TRBV9
size: .
D: .
J: TRBJ1-5
CDR3: CASSVAGGSNQPQHF
DNA: TGTGCCAGCAGCGTAGCAGGCGGGAGCAATCAGCCCCAGCATTTT

V: TRBV18
size: .
D: .
J: TRBJ2-2
CDR3: CASSPLPGPRNTGELFF
DNA: TGTGCCAGCTCACCACTTCCCGGGCCTAGGAACACCGGGGAGCTGTTTTTT

V: TRBV27
size: .
D: TRBD1
J: TRBJ1-2
CDR3: CASSVGTGGSYGYTF
DNA: TGTGCCAGCAGTGTAGGGACAGGGGGCAGCTATGGCTACACCTTC

V: TRBV9
size: .
D: .
J: TRBJ1-1
CDR3: CASSLKNRASTEAFF
DNA: TGTGCCAGCAGCTTGAAGAACAGGGCTTCCACTGAAGCTTTCTTT

V: TRBV27
size: .
D: .
J: TRBJ1-1
CDR3: CASSFRGTEAFF
DNA: TGTGCCAGCAGTTTCCGGGGCACTGAAGCTTTCTTT

V: TRBV7-6
size: .
D: .
J: TRBJ2-7
CDR3: CASSIGQSYEQYF
DNA: TGTGCCAGCAGCATTGGACAGTCCTACGAGCAGTACTTC

V: TRBV2
size: .
D: TRBD1
J: TRBJ1-5
CDR3: CASSGQGVQPQHF
DNA: TGTGCCAGCAGTGGACAGGGGGTTCAGCCCCAGCATTTT

V: TRBV2
size: .
D: .
J: TRBJ1-5
CDR3: CASSGENNQPQHF
DNA: TGTGCCAGCAGTGGGGAGAATAATCAGCCCCAGCATTTT

V: TRBV25-1
size: .
D: .
J: TRBJ1-2
CDR3: CASSWLYGYTF
DNA: TGTGCCAGCAGTTGGCTCTATGGCTACACCTTC

V: TRBV7-9
size: .
D: TRBD1
J: TRBJ1-4
CDR3: CASSRTGTNEKLFF
DNA: TGTGCCAGCAGCCGGACAGGAACTAATGAAAAACTGTTTTTT

V: TRBV6-4
size: .
D: TRBD2
J: TRBJ2-6
CDR3: CASSSSGGSGANVLTF
DNA: TGTGCCAGCAGTAGTAGCGGGGGCTCTGGGGCCAACGTCCTGACTTTC

V: TRBV7-2
size: .
D: .
J: TRBJ2-5
CDR3: CASSGQSQETQYF
DNA: TGTGCCAGCAGCGGACAATCTCAAGAGACCCAGTACTTC

V: TRBV30
size: .
D: .
J: TRBJ2-1
CDR3: CAWSSSYPPDIAYEQFF
DNA: TGTGCCTGGAGTTCGTCGTACCCGCCCGATATAGCCTATGAGCAGTTCTTC

V: TRBV11-2
size: once
D: .
J: TRBJ1-1
CDR3: CASSLEFGKRGTEAFF
DNA: TGTGCCAGCAGCTTAGAGTTCGGGAAACGGGGCACTGAAGCTTTCTTT

V: TRBV4-3
size: .
D: .
J: TRBJ1-2
CDR3: CASSPGGGTHGYTF
DNA: TGCGCCAGCAGCCCAGGCGGGGGGACTCATGGCTACACCTTC

V: TRBV24-1
size: once
D: .
J: TRBJ1-2
CDR3: CATSERSRTGQRTF
DNA: TGTGCCACCAGTGAACGTAGCCGGACGGGTCAGCGCACCTTC

V: TRBV29-1
size: .
D: .
J: TRBJ1-1
CDR3: CSVEDLPTGPDTEAFF
DNA: TGCAGCGTTGAAGATCTCCCCACAGGGCCGGACACTGAAGCTTTCTTT

V: TRBV7-9
size: .
D: .
J: TRBJ1-4
CDR3: CASSLMTTRATNEKLFF
DNA: TGTGCCAGCAGCTTAATGACGACCCGGGCAACTAATGAAAAACTGTTTTTT

V: TRBV13
size: .
D: .
J: TRBJ1-1
CDR3: CASSPHFGGGTEAFF
DNA: TGTGCCAGCAGCCCCCATTTTGGAGGGGGAACTGAAGCTTTCTTT

V: TRBV4-1
size: once
D: .
J: TRBJ2-5
CDR3: CASSQVGGGYEETQYF
DNA: TGCGCCAGCAGCCAAGTGGGAGGCGGGTACGAAGAGACCCAGTACTTC

V: TRBV23-1
size: .
D: .
J: TRBJ1-5
CDR3: CASSQGQNYSNQPQHF
DNA: TGCGCCAGCAGTCAGGGACAAAATTACAGCAATCAGCCCCAGCATTTT

V: TRBV5-6
size: .
D: .
J: TRBJ1-3
CDR3: CASRQFSGNTIYF
DNA: TGTGCCAGCCGACAGTTCTCTGGAAACACCATATATTTT

V: TRBV3-1/TRBV3-2
size: .
D: .
J: TRBJ1-1
CDR3: CASSQETWLGQTNTEAFF
DNA: TGTGCCAGCAGCCAAGAGACTTGGCTTGGGCAGACCAACACTGAAGCTTTCTTT

V: TRBV6-5
size: .
D: TRBD1
J: TRBJ1-1
CDR3: CASKDRANEAFF
DNA: TGTGCCAGCAAGGACAGGGCCAATGAAGCTTTCTTT

V: TRBV7-8
size: .
D: TRBD1
J: TRBJ2-5
CDR3: CASSLVIPVLGGGETQYF
DNA: TGTGCCAGCAGCTTAGTCATACCAGTTTTAGGGGGCGGAGAGACCCAGTACTTC

V: TRBV7-2
size: .
D: .
J: TRBJ2-1
CDR3: CASSKGTYNEQFF
DNA: TGTGCCAGCTCGAAAGGAACCTACAATGAGCAGTTCTTC